This TCR beta chain was profiled in a study of T-cell reconstitution after alpha-beta-depleted transplantation in children. It was with unique molecular identifiers that the TCRbeta library was prepared. MiXCR, run by TCRdb on the PCR reads, gives a single entry per CDR3 protein. The sample has about 540,000 distinct CDR3 sequences, 15% to 20% seen once. After removal of 4 bases from V and 8 bases from J, the junction contained 6 bases not matched to a gene. CDR1 and CDR2 (germline): LGHDT, YNNKEL (reference sequence). The CDR3 covers 15 residues. This receptor was taken from a human donor who donated a stem cell graft to a child with acute lymphoblastic leukemia. The sample in question was PBMCs from the stem cell graft donor, obtained from the stem cell graft. The rearrangement uses TRBV3-1 and TRBJ1-6; the match to TRBD1 covers 9 bases. CDR3 sequence reads: CASSPRGQGYSPLHF. The CDR3 DNA reads as TGTGCCAGCAGCCCCCGGGGACAGGGTTATTCACCCCTCCACTTT.